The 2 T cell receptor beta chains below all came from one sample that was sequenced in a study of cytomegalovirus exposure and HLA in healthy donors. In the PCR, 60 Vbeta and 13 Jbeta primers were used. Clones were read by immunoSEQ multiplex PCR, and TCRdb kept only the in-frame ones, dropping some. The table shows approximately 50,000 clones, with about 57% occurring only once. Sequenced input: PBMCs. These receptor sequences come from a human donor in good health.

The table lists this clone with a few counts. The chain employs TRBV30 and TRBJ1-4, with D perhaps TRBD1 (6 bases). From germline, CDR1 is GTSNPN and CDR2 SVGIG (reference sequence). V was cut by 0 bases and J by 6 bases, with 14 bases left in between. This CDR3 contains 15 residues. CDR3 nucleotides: TGTGCCTGGAGTGTAGGTGGGGGCAGTGATGAAAAACTGTTTTTT. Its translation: CAWSVGGGSDEKLFF.

DNA for the CDR3: TGTGCCAGTACTAAGTTCCCCGGGGAGCTGTTTTTT. Translation gives CASTKFPGELFF. The J gene is TRBJ2-2, the V gene TRBV19; D gene ambiguous. Trimming pared 7 bases from V and 6 bases from J, leaving 9 bases between. This CDR3 comprises 12 residues. CDR1 is LNHDA, CDR2 SQIVND, per germline (reference sequence). Supplemented by reference TRBV19 and TRBJ2-2, the full variable domain reads DGGITQSPKYLFRKEGQNVTLSCEQNLNHDAMYWYRQDPGQGLRLIYYSQIVNDFQKGDIAEGYSVSREKKESFPLTVTSAQKNPTAFYLCASTKFPGELFFGEGSRLTVL.